This T cell receptor beta chain was sequenced during a study of shared clonotypes between healthy human individuals. Across the study: CD8 memory received one plate per donor, CD8 naive two, CD4 memory three and CD4 naive three. Findings of the study overall: Across four donors, naive CD4 shared roughly 5%, naive CD8 around 3.5%, memory CD4 approximately 2.5%, memory CD8 0.4%.

V shed 4 bases and J shed 4 bases, with 7 bases lying between them. Germline-derived CDR1 and CDR2 are MDHEN and SYDVKM. The CDR3 covers 12 residues. Here immunoSEQ multiplex PCR was the method, and the copy in TCRdb shows in-frame clones only, minus some. The sample lists some 580,000 clones, approximately 97% occurring once. Concerning this clone itself: Antigen specificity is unknown.

The sequence was obtained from a woman aged 25 to 39 in good health. The chain employs TRBV28 and TRBJ1-2, with a weak D call TRBD1 (5 bases). Sample: naive CD4+ T cells sorted from blood. The subset is: CD45RA+ positively selected. The DNA of the CDR3 is TGTGCCAGCAGTTGGACAAGCTATGGCTACACCTTC. This codes for CASSWTSYGYTF.